This TCR beta chain appears in the sequencing data of a study of T cell responses to AZD1222 COVID-19 vaccine. Method: immunoSEQ multiplex PCR; TCRdb's copy keeps in-frame clones and lacks some. The sample has approximately 110,000 clones, around 88% seen once. This clone has a handful of counts. The CDR3 runs to 15 residues. The V and J ends lost 6 bases and 6 bases respectively, with 18 bases between them. Germline CDR1 SNHLY, CDR2 FYNNEI. The sequencing here drew on peripheral blood, taken on day 0 of AZD1222 vaccination. The receptor's source is an adult in good health. This chain connects TRBV2 to TRBJ2-1; unclear D gene. The CDR3 bases are TGTGCCAGCAGGTACCAAGGGCCAGCTAGCAATGAGCAGTTCTTC. Translating it yields CASRYQGPASNEQFF.